One and the same sample provided the 6 T cell receptor beta chains below, sequenced in a study of breast tumors, draining lymph nodes, adjacent tissues. TCRdb re-called the multiplex PCR reads with MiXCR, one entry per CDR3 protein. This sample has 250,000 or so distinct CDR3 sequences, with 30% found just once. Axillary draining lymph nodes of breast cancer patients supplied the node samples. Material for sequencing was axillary lymph node tissue. The receptors were gathered from a female donor with breast cancer. Some clones in this sample may be carry-over from other donors' samples.

Ten or more counts support this clonotype. CDR3 DNA: TGTGCCACCAGCAGAGAGATGGGACTTGCCAACGAGCAGTACTTC. Translated: CATSREMGLANEQYF. The chain links TRBV15 to TRBJ2-7, with D tentatively TRBD2 (6 bases). V gave up 0 bases and J gave up 5 bases, with 14 bases separating them. The CDR3 runs 15 residues. Germline lookup yields CDR1 LNHNV and CDR2 YYDKDF (reference sequence).

CDR3 DNA: TGTGCCAGCAGCTTGGGGACACTCTCCCTCATAGAGCAGTACTTC. Translated, it gives CASSLGTLSLIEQYF. This chain joins TRBV5-6 and TRBJ2-7, with D possibly being TRBD1 (5 bases). V lost 0 bases to trimming and J lost 7 bases, with 17 bases between them. Germline-derived CDR1 and CDR2 are SGHDT and YYEEEE. This CDR3 has 15 amino acids.

This clonotype was seen ten or more times. The V gene is TRBV7-2, the J gene TRBJ2-1, with D perhaps being TRBD1 or TRBD2 (5 bases each). V shed 6 bases and J shed 6 bases, with 12 bases lying between them. CDR1 is SGHTA and CDR2 is FQGNSA in the germline V gene. The CDR3 extends over 13 amino acids. The CDR3 spells CASRGRALNEQFF. Here the CDR3 DNA reads TGTGCCAGCAGGGGGCGGGCCCTCAATGAGCAGTTCTTC.

V usage is TRBV11-2 and J usage is TRBJ2-6, with TRBD2 identical over 7 bases. This CDR3 comprises 17 residues. From germline, CDR1 is SGHAT and CDR2 FQNNGV. V gave up 2 bases and J gave up 0 bases; unmatched junction bases: 4. Written as DNA, the CDR3 is TGTGCCAGCAGCTTACGGCGCGGGAGCTCTGGGGCCAACGTCCTGACTTTC. Translation: CASSLRRGSSGANVLTF.

The rearrangement joins TRBV20-1 to TRBJ1-2; the D is unclear. V lost 0 bases, J lost 3 bases, and 8 bases lay in between. Germline CDR1 reads DFQATT; CDR2 reads SNEGSKA (reference sequence). The CDR3 extends over 13 amino acids. The DNA of the CDR3 is TGCAGTGCTAGAGATAGGCTACACTATGGCTACACCTTC. Its protein is CSARDRLHYGYTF.

Note on this clonotype: Compared with germline, one end of the junction differs, possibly owing to a read error. This chain connects TRBV4-1 to TRBJ2-3; 15 bases are shared with TRBD2. This CDR3 region has 16 residues. Germline CDR1 and CDR2: MGHRA and YSYEKL. This CDR3 is CASCQGLAGGPDTQYF. Written as DNA, the CDR3 is TGCGCCAGCTGCCAAGGACTAGCGGGAGGGCCAGATACGCAGTATTTT.